These 29 T cell receptor beta chains came from one sample sequenced in a study of blood T cells in healthy people across ages. Next came a second PCR, run for about 7 to 12 cycles, which used a sample-barcoded 5' primer along with a J-beta primer mix. Using its own MiXCR run on the 5' RACE reads, TCRdb lists one record per CDR3 protein. The data show around 1,000,000 distinct CDR3 sequences, with under 30% seen just once and approximately 0.79% held by the top ten. The same specimen was also included in a second study, on T cells of mothers and their children.

The material sequenced was blood. The receptors come from a girl aged 2-10 years in good health.

This clonotype was counted many times. The chain couples TRBV20-1 to TRBJ1-1, with no clear D. The CDR3 is made up of 14 amino acids. The germline CDR1 and CDR2 sequences are DFQATT and SNEGSKA (reference sequence). V was pared by 1 base and J by 4 bases, with 13 bases between. The CDR3 protein is CSARGVGLGTEAFF. The CDR3 region has the DNA TGCAGTGCTAGAGGAGTGGGTTTGGGCACTGAAGCTTTCTTT.

The chain is built from TRBV20-1 and TRBJ2-5, with D possibly matching TRBD1 (6 bases). The CDR3 loop spans 15 amino acids. V was cut by 4 bases and J by 3 bases, with 18 bases left in between. Germline CDR1 reads DFQATT; CDR2 reads SNEGSKA (reference sequence). This CDR3 reads CSAKWVRDNKETQYF. The CDR3 region has the DNA TGCAGTGCTAAGTGGGTCCGGGACAACAAAGAGACCCAGTACTTC.

This clonotype was counted between two and nine times. The rearrangement joins TRBV12-3 or TRBV12-4 to TRBJ2-5; 7 bases fit TRBD2. The J segment lost 5 bases and the V segment lost 9 bases, leaving 18 bases of the junction unmatched. This CDR3 region has 16 residues. This CDR3 reads CASREASGVPGETQYF. As DNA, the CDR3 is TGTGCCAGTCGTGAGGCTAGCGGCGTTCCCGGGGAGACCCAGTACTTC.

The chain joins TRBV7-8 to TRBJ2-1; 8 bases are a match to TRBD1. Germline-derived CDR1 and CDR2 are SGHVS and FQNEAQ. This CDR3 has 17 amino acids. Trimming removed 2 bases from V and 10 bases from J; junction bases left unmatched: 16. CDR3 sequence reads: CASSLPLGQGAPREQFF. Written as DNA, the CDR3 is TGTGCCAGCAGCTTACCTCTGGGGCAGGGGGCTCCCAGGGAGCAGTTCTTC. Using reference TRBV7-8 and TRBJ2-1 for the parts outside the CDR3, the full variable domain is GAGVSQSPRYKVAKRGQDVALRCDPISGHVSLFWYQQALGQGPEFLTYFQNEAQLDKSGLPSDRFFAERPEGSVSTLKIQRTQQEDSAVYLCASSLPLGQGAPREQFFGPGTRLTVL.

This clonotype showed up just a few times. V and J are TRBV9 and TRBJ2-1; tentatively, D is TRBD2 (5 bases). Trimming took off 4 bases at V and 1 base at J, with 12 bases between the two ends. The CDR3 runs to 15 residues. CDR1 SGDLS and CDR2 YYNGEE come from the germline V gene. For the CDR3, the DNA is TGTGCCAGCAGCCCCCGGGAAAAGTCCTACAATGAGCAGTTCTTC. It translates to CASSPREKSYNEQFF.

This clonotype was observed a few times. The chain links TRBV25-1 to TRBJ2-1; D may be TRBD2 (5 bases). The CDR3 contains 12 residues. V was trimmed by 2 bases and J by 8 bases, leaving 7 bases between them. The V gene's germline CDR1 is MGHDK and CDR2 SYGVNS. The CDR3 here is CASSEGLHEQFF. CDR3 bases: TGTGCCAGCAGTGAAGGACTCCATGAGCAGTTCTTC.

This clonotype occurred a few times. V and J are TRBV6-2 or TRBV6-3 and TRBJ2-2; 7 bases are shared with TRBD1. The CDR3 extends over 15 amino acids. V trimming: 5 bases; J trimming: 5 bases; junction bases outside the gene matches: 8. Germline V gene data show CDR1 as MNHEY and CDR2 as SVGEGT. The CDR3 protein is CASSGRQTGTGELFF. The CDR3 bases are TGTGCCAGCAGTGGAAGACAGACAGGGACCGGGGAGCTGTTTTTT.

This chain uses TRBV28 with TRBJ2-7, with 10 bases matching TRBD1. Per germline, CDR1 MDHEN and CDR2 SYDVKM. J gave up 5 bases and V 5 bases, and 9 bases lay outside the gene matches. The CDR3 extends over 15 amino acids. Written as DNA, the CDR3 is TGTGCCAGCAGTCTATCGACAGGGGGCTTGCACGAGCAGTACTTC. It encodes CASSLSTGGLHEQYF.

The J gene is TRBJ2-2, the V gene TRBV20-1; 10 positions agree with TRBD1. CDR1 is DFQATT, CDR2 SNEGSKA, per germline (reference sequence). CDR3 length: 17 residues. Trimming cost V 1 base and J 4 bases; bases outside gene matches: 9. The CDR3 region has the DNA TGCAGTGCTAGAGCCCTCGACGACAGGGGGCTCACCGGGGAGCTGTTTTTT. This translates into CSARALDDRGLTGELFF.

This clonotype was seen ten or more times. The V and J genes are TRBV20-1 and TRBJ2-7; TRBD2 agrees at 11 bases. The V and J ends lost 1 base and 1 base, in that order; junction bases with no gene match: 15. The germline V gene encodes CDR1 DFQATT and CDR2 SNEGSKA (reference sequence). The CDR3 is 19 amino acids. The CDR3 DNA is TGCAGTGCTAGAGTCCTAGCGGGGGGCCCCGGATACTTTTCCTACGAGCAGTACTTC. It is translated as CSARVLAGGPGYFSYEQYF.

A few counts support this clonotype. The chain has TRBV28 and TRBJ2-5, with 7 nucleotides matching TRBD1. CDR1 MDHEN and CDR2 SYDVKM come from the germline V gene. The CDR3 is made up of 15 amino acids. J gave up 5 bases and V 4 bases, and 10 bases lay outside the gene matches. The CDR3 loop reads CASSYKQGLRETQYF. In DNA, the CDR3 is TGTGCCAGCAGTTACAAACAGGGGTTGCGCGAGACCCAGTACTTC.

This chain links TRBV2 with TRBJ1-1; D might be TRBD1 (5 bases). Trimming cost V 5 bases and J 1 base, with 11 bases left between them. Germline V gene data show CDR1 as SNHLY and CDR2 as FYNNEI. The CDR3 consists of 14 residues. Here the CDR3 reads CASSTDGGNTEAFF. The CDR3, as DNA: TGTGCCAGCAGTACGGACGGGGGGAACACTGAAGCTTTCTTT.

This clonotype turned up a few times. J is TRBJ1-2 and V is TRBV29-1; D ambiguous. The CDR3 runs 9 residues. The V gene lost 5 bases and the J gene lost 6 bases, with 4 bases spanning the gap. Germline assignment: CDR1 SQVTM and CDR2 ANQGSEA. CDR3 region: CSVPDGYTF. Written as DNA, the CDR3 is TGCAGCGTTCCGGATGGCTACACCTTC.

This sequence joins TRBV19 and TRBJ2-2; 7 bases match TRBD1. Germline V gene sequence: CDR1 LNHDA, CDR2 SQIVND (reference sequence). J was trimmed by 6 bases and V by 5 bases; bases with no gene match: 9. The CDR3 contains 15 residues. The DNA of the CDR3 is TGTGCCAGTAGTGGGGACAGTAGACCCCCCGGGGAGCTGTTTTTT. Translation gives CASSGDSRPPGELFF.

The chain couples TRBV14 to TRBJ2-2; D uncertain. Looked up from germline, CDR1 is SGHDN and CDR2 is FVKESK. V shed 1 base and J shed 5 bases, with 8 bases lying between them. The length of the CDR3 is 14 residues. CDR3 region: CASSQVWGTGELFF. The CDR3 nucleotides are TGTGCCAGCAGCCAAGTATGGGGAACCGGGGAGCTGTTTTTT.

This clonotype was seen only a few times. The genes are TRBV2 and TRBJ1-4; D remains ambiguous. The germline CDR1 and CDR2 sequences are SNHLY and FYNNEI. The V gene lost 7 bases and the J gene lost 3 bases, with 12 bases spanning the gap. The CDR3 has 14 residues. Written as DNA, the CDR3 is TGTGCCAGCACCCGGCCAGACTCTAATGAAAAACTGTTTTTT. It encodes CASTRPDSNEKLFF.

The rearrangement links TRBV2 to TRBJ2-5, with D uncertain. The assigned J gene may be wrong: the sequence end matches TRBJ2-7 better. The length of the CDR3 is 15 residues. CDR1 and CDR2 from the germline V gene are SNHLY and FYNNEI. The CDR3 protein is CASSENADLDPEQYF. In nucleotides, the CDR3 is TGTGCCAGCAGTGAAAACGCGGATCTAGATCCCGAGCAGTACTTC.

This chain joins TRBV6-2 or TRBV6-3 and TRBJ2-7; D gene ambiguous. The length of the CDR3 is 16 residues. Germline values: CDR1 MNHEY, CDR2 SVGEGT. V was pared by 5 bases and J by 0 bases, with 17 bases between. Written as DNA, the CDR3 is TGTGCCAGCAGTACCATAGTGTTTGAGAGCTCCTACGAGCAGTACTTC. Translated: CASSTIVFESSYEQYF.

The chain joins TRBV29-1 to TRBJ2-7; maybe TRBD2 (5 bases). CDR1 is SQVTM and CDR2 is ANQGSEA in the germline V gene. V was shortened by 4 bases and J by 0 bases, with 13 bases between the two germline ends. The CDR3 loop spans 14 amino acids. The CDR3 loop is CSVAPDSHSYEQYF. The CDR3 DNA follows: TGCAGCGTTGCCCCGGACTCGCACTCCTACGAGCAGTACTTC.

The chain couples TRBV28 to TRBJ1-4, with no clear D. Germline V gene lookup returns CDR1 MDHEN and CDR2 SYDVKM. Trimming pared 4 bases from V and 8 bases from J, leaving 14 bases between. This CDR3 contains 14 residues. CDR3 DNA sequence: TGTGCCAGCAGTTCTTACGGGGTTTGGGAAAAACTGTTTTTT. It yields the protein CASSSYGVWEKLFF. The full variable domain, completed using reference TRBV28 and TRBJ1-4, is DVKVTQSSRYLVKRTGEKVFLECVQDMDHENMFWYRQDPGLGLRLIYFSYDVKMKEKGDIPEGYSVSREKKERFSLILESASTNQTSMYLCASSSYGVWEKLFFGSGTQLSVL.

V is TRBV19 and J is TRBJ2-1, with TRBD2 matching over 7 bases. The CDR3 covers 16 residues. Trimming cost V 3 bases and J 8 bases; bases outside gene matches: 13. Germline CDR1 reads LNHDA; CDR2 reads SQIVND (reference sequence). The CDR3 reads CASSIFSGAGRYEQFF. CDR3 DNA: TGTGCCAGTAGTATCTTCAGCGGGGCTGGTAGATATGAGCAGTTCTTC.

The chain couples TRBV6-5 to TRBJ2-2; 8 positions match TRBD2. V lost 4 bases and J lost 4; bases outside the gene matches: 11. The CDR3 consists of 17 residues. Germline CDR1 MNHEY, CDR2 SVGAGI. CDR3 nucleotides: TGTGCCAGCAGTTCCGAAAGACTAGCGTGGGGCACCGGGGAGCTGTTTTTT. Translating it yields CASSSERLAWGTGELFF.

The chain links TRBV15 to TRBJ1-6; the D gene is possibly TRBD1 (5 bases). The germline V and J ends were trimmed by 8 bases and 5 bases, with 10 bases remaining between them. CDR3 length: 13 residues. The germline V gene has CDR1 LNHNV and CDR2 YYDKDF (reference sequence). The CDR3 is CATWDSNNSPLHF. The CDR3 bases are TGTGCCACCTGGGACTCAAATAATTCACCCCTCCACTTT.

V is TRBV5-1 and J is TRBJ2-5; possible D gene TRBD1, 6 bases. The length of the CDR3 is 15 residues. Trimming took off 2 bases at V and 1 base at J, with 12 bases between the two ends. Germline V CDR1 and CDR2: SGHRS, YFSETQ. CDR3 residues: CASSFWTASQETQYF. CDR3 nucleotides: TGCGCCAGCAGCTTCTGGACAGCTAGCCAAGAGACCCAGTACTTC.

This clonotype was detected only a few times. The rearrangement uses TRBV11-2 and TRBJ2-7; no reliable D call. Deletions cut 6 bases from V and 2 bases from J, with 11 bases between. CDR3 size: 13 residues. Germline V lookup: CDR1 SGHAT, CDR2 FQNNGV. In DNA, the CDR3 is TGTGCCAGCAGTCTTGACTTCCCCTACGAGCAGTACTTC. Translation gives CASSLDFPYEQYF. Variable domain in full (rest from reference TRBV11-2 and TRBJ2-7): EAGVAQSPRYKIIEKRQSVAFWCNPISGHATLYWYQQILGQGPKLLIQFQNNGVVDDSQLPKDRFSAERLKGVDSTLKIQPAKLEDSAVYLCASSLDFPYEQYFGPGTRLTVT.

This clonotype was counted a few times. The V and J genes are TRBV4-1 and TRBJ2-7; D unresolved. The CDR3 is 14 residues long. CDR1 and CDR2 (germline): MGHRA, YSYEKL. V gave up 8 bases and J gave up 3 bases, with 17 bases separating them. The CDR3 DNA is TGCGCCAGCTCTCCTGATCAACTATTCTACGAGCAGTACTTC. It codes for CASSPDQLFYEQYF.

This chain connects TRBV7-8 to TRBJ2-2; D is ambiguous. V lost 5 bases and J lost 8, with 15 bases in between. Germline V gives CDR1 SGHVS, CDR2 FQNEAQ. The CDR3 has 14 amino acids. In DNA, the CDR3 is TGTGCCAGCAGCCCCGGGCCCGGTGGGGGGGAGCTGTTTTTT. It encodes CASSPGPGGGELFF.

The J gene is TRBJ2-2, the V gene TRBV3-1; possible D gene TRBD1, 5 bases. Between the trimmed V and J ends, which lost 4 bases and 6 bases, there was a span of 12 bases. Germline-derived CDR1 and CDR2 are LGHDT and YNNKEL (reference sequence). CDR3 size: 14 residues. CDR3 in DNA: TGTGCCAGCAGCCGCGGCAGGGATCCCGGGGAGCTGTTTTTT. Translation gives CASSRGRDPGELFF.

The chain is built from TRBV28 and TRBJ2-7; D is uncertain. The CDR3 extends over 15 amino acids. V shed 1 base and J shed 2 bases, with 12 bases lying between them. Germline assignment: CDR1 MDHEN and CDR2 SYDVKM. CDR3 sequence (DNA): TGTGCCAGCAGTTTATATCCCCGTCAACCCTACGAGCAGTACTTC. This sequence encodes CASSLYPRQPYEQYF.